This TCR beta chain was identified during a study of blood T cell repertoires in COVID-19. Authors' data handling: From reference gene primer amplification, estimates of nucleated cell counts were derived. Clones were sequenced by immunoSEQ multiplex PCR, and TCRdb holds only the in-frame ones, with some missing. V, J and clone size are those of that table, while D and trimming were read from the DNA. Here the sample spans approximately 340,000 clones, about 87% being singletons. CDR3 length: 16 residues. With 4 bases clipped from V and 5 bases from J, the junction kept 14 bases outside the gene matches. Per the germline V gene, CDR1 is LGHDT and CDR2 is YNNKEL (reference sequence).

This chain links TRBV3-1 (or the pseudogene TRBV3-2) with TRBJ2-7; TRBD1 matches at 7 bases. The receptor's source is a man younger than 45 with COVID-19, enrolled during active disease. The sequencing input was peripheral blood. The CDR3 sequence is CASSLITGTDFHEQYF. The CDR3, as DNA: TGTGCCAGCAGCCTTATTACCGGGACAGACTTTCACGAGCAGTACTTC.